Below, 5 T cell receptor beta chains from the same sample are listed, as sequenced in a study of CD8 T cells in ankylosing spondylitis. Whole-study results and caveats: In ankylosing spondylitis blood, a motif of 7 to 9 highly homologous TCR beta variants appeared characteristic.

These receptors lack a known antigen. TCRdb independently ran MiXCR on the 5' RACE reads; one entry per CDR3 protein. This sample carries 75,000 to 95,000 distinct CDR3 sequences, about 9% of them seen once, and the ten largest clones take 30% to 35%. The sequenced sample was blood, either unsorted or a sorted T cell fraction (not recorded which). The receptors derive from a male donor with ankylosing spondylitis.

The table lists this clonotype with a few counts. The chain couples TRBV7-2 to TRBJ1-2; D possibly corresponds to TRBD1 (6 bases). Germline V CDR1 and CDR2: SGHTA, FQGNSA. This CDR3 has 13 amino acids. V lost 3 bases to trimming and J lost 3 bases, with 8 bases between them. The CDR3 spells CASSLGTHYGYTF. The CDR3 DNA sequence: TGTGCCAGCAGCTTGGGGACACACTATGGCTACACCTTC.

This clonotype was counted many times. The chain links TRBV2 to TRBJ2-7, with D perhaps matching TRBD1 or TRBD2 (6 bases each). This CDR3 region has 16 residues. Trimming shortened V by 2 bases and J by 3 bases, and 17 bases separated the two germline ends. Germline V gene data show CDR1 as SNHLY and CDR2 as FYNNEI. CDR3 region: CASSERGASAYYEQYF. In DNA form, the CDR3 reads TGTGCCAGCAGTGAAAGGGGGGCTAGCGCCTACTACGAGCAGTACTTC.

This clonotype was detected many times. V usage is TRBV9 and J usage is TRBJ2-5, with 7 bases identical to TRBD1. CDR3 length: 16 residues. The V segment lost 3 bases and the J segment 3 bases; nucleotides outside the gene matches: 11. Germline CDR1 is SGDLS and CDR2 is YYNGEE. CDR3 DNA sequence: TGTGCCAGCAGCGCAGGTAACAGGGGCCGGAAAGAGACCCAGTACTTC. Amino acids: CASSAGNRGRKETQYF.

CDR3 residues: CASSLSRTGYGYTF. The CDR3 nucleotides read TGTGCCAGCAGTTTATCCCGGACAGGGTATGGCTACACCTTC. The chain couples TRBV27 to TRBJ1-2; TRBD1 matches 8 bases. This CDR3 has 14 residues. Germline-derived CDR1 and CDR2 are MNHEY and SMNVEV (reference sequence). Germline trimming cut 0 bases from V and 5 bases from J; bases unmatched to any gene: 2.

This clonotype was found a few times. V usage is TRBV2 and J usage is TRBJ2-3; D gene ambiguous. Germline CDR1 SNHLY, CDR2 FYNNEI. The CDR3 covers 17 residues. Trimming removed 2 bases at V and 1 base at J, with 16 bases between. The CDR3 DNA is TGTGCCAGCAGTGAAAAGGTAGCTGGGATGGGCACAGATACGCAGTATTTT. Amino acid sequence: CASSEKVAGMGTDTQYF.